Sequencing of this T cell receptor beta chain was carried out in a study of shared clonotypes between healthy human individuals. Study summary: Donors had three CD4 naive, three CD4 memory, two CD8 naive and one CD8 memory plate apiece.

This CDR3 spans 16 amino acids. Turning to this clone: Its antigen is not known.

For every subset, genomic DNA was evenly distributed across several immunoSEQ plates. Some clones are missing from TCRdb's copy, which holds only in-frame ones; the method was immunoSEQ multiplex PCR. The table has 95,000 to 120,000 clones, around two thirds seen once. The study, taken as a whole, reports: Shared clonotypes: approximately 4.5% naive CD4, around 4% naive CD8, around 2.4% memory CD4, approximately 0.41% memory CD8.

The TCR was taken from a woman aged 25 to 39 in good health. This chain joins TRBV12-2 and TRBJ1-3; TRBD1 is taken as the D call from the table, unchecked against the DNA. TRBV12-2 is classified as a pseudogene. Material: memory CD8+ T cells sorted from blood. Stated subset: CD45RO+ cells pooled with CCR7-negative TemRA cells. CDR3 sequence: CASRLHTGGSGNTIYF. For the CDR3, the DNA is TGTGCAAGTCGCTTACATACAGGGGGCTCTGGAAACACCATATATTTT.